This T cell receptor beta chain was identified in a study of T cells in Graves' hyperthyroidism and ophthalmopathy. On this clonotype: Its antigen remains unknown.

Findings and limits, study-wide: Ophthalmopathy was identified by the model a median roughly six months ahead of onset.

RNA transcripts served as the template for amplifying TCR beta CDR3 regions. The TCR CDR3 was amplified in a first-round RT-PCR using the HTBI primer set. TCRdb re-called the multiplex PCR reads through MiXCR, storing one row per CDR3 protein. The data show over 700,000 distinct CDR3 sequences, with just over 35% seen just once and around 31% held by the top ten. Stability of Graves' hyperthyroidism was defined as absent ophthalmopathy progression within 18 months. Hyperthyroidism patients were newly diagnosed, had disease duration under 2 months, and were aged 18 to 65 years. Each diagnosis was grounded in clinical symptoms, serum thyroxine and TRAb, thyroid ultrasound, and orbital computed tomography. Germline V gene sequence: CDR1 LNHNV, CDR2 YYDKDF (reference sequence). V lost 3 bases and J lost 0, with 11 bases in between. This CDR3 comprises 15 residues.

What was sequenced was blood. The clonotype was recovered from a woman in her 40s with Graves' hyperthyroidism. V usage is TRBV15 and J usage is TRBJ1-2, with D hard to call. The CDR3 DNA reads TGTGCCACCAGCAGTTTATCGGGAGCTAACTATGGCTACACCTTC. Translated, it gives CATSSLSGANYGYTF.